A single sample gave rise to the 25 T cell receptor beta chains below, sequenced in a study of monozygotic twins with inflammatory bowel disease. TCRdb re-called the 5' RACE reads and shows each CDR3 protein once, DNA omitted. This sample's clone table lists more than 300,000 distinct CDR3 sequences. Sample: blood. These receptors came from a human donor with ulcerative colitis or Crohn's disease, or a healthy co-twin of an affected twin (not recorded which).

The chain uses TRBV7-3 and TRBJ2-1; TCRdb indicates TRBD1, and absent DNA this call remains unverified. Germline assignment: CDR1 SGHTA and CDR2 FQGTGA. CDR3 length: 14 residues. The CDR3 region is CASSLDRVGNIQFF.

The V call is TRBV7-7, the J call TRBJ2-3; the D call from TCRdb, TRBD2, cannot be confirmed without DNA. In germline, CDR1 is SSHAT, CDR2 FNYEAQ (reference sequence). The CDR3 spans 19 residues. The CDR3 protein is CASSARLAGGEISRDTQYF.

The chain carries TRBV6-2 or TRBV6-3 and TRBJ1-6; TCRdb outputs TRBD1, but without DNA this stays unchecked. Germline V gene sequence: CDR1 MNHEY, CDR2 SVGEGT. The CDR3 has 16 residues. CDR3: CASSPAGTAYNSPLHF.

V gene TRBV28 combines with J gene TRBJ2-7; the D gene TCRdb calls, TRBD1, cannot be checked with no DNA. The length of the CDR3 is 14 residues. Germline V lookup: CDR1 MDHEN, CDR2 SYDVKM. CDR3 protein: CASSSQGVQYEQYF.

The CDR3 spells CASSPSPGQGRYTDTQYF. The chain couples TRBV7-3 to TRBJ2-3; TCRdb calls TRBD1, which cannot be checked without DNA. Germline V gene data show CDR1 as SGHTA and CDR2 as FQGTGA. The CDR3 totals 18 residues.

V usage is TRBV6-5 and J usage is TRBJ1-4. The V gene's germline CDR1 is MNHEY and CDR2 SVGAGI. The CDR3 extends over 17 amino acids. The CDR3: CASSFDGGGATNEKLFF.

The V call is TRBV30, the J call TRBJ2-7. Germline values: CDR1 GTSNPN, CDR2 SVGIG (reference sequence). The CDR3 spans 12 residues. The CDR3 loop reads CAWSVEGYEQYF.

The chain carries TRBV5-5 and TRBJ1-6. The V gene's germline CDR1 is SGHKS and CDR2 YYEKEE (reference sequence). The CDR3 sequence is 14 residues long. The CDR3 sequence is CASHYGSYNSPLHF.

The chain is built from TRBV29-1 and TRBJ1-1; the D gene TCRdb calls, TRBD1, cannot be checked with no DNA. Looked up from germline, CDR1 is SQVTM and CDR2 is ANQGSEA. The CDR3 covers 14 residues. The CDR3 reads CSVENPTGGTEAFF.

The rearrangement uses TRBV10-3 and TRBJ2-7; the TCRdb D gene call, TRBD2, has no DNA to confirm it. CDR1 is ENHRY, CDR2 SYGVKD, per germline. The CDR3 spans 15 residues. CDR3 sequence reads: CAISEGGALRYEQYF.

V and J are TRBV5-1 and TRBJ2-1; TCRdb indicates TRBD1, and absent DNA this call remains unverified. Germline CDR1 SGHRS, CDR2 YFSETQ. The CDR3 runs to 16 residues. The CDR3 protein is CASSLDPAGGLNEQFF.

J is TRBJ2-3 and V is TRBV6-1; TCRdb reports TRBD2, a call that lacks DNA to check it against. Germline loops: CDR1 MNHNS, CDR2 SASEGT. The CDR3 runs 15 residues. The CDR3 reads CASRILAIGRDTQYF.

This CDR3 is CASSLSGPVSNQPQHF. The chain joins TRBV5-1 to TRBJ1-5. This CDR3 is built from 16 residues. CDR1 SGHRS and CDR2 YFSETQ come from the germline V gene.

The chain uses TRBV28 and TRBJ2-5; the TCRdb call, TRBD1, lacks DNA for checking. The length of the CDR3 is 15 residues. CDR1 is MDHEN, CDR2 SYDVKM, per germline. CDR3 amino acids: CASSYAGTGQETQYF.

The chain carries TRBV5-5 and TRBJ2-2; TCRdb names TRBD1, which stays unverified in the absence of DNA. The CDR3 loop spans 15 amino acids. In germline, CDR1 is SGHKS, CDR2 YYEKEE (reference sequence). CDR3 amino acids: CASSGTGGFTGELFF.

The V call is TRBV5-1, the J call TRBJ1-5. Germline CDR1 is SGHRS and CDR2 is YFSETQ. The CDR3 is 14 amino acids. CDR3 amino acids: CASSLAGNNQPQHF.

CDR3 sequence: CASSGTGSLGETQYF. The J gene is TRBJ2-5, the V gene TRBV25-1; TCRdb returns TRBD1, unconfirmable since there is no DNA. CDR1 is MGHDK, CDR2 SYGVNS, per germline. This CDR3 spans 15 amino acids. Together with reference TRBV25-1 and TRBJ2-5, the CDR3 gives the full variable domain: EADIYQTPRYLVIGTGKKITLECSQTMGHDKMYWYQQDPGMELHLIHYSYGVNSTEKGDLSSESTVSRIRTEHFPLTLESARPSHTSQYLCASSGTGSLGETQYFGPGTRLLVL.

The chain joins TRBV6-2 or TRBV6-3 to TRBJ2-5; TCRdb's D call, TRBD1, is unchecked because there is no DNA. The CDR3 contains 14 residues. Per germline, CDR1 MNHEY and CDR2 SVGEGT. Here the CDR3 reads CASSYGGGQETQYF.

The CDR3 spells CASSLGAGVSYGYTF. V and J are TRBV5-5 and TRBJ1-2; the D call from TCRdb, TRBD1, cannot be confirmed without DNA. Germline V gene lookup returns CDR1 SGHKS and CDR2 YYEKEE (reference sequence). The CDR3 is made up of 15 amino acids.

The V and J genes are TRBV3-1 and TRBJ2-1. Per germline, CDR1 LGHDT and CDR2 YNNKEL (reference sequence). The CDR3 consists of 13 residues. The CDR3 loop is CASSQAVINEQSF.

Here the CDR3 reads CASSLGGNIYNEQFF. The chain links TRBV5-1 to TRBJ2-1; no DNA is available, so the TRBD2 call from TCRdb remains unchecked. CDR3 length: 15 residues. In germline, CDR1 is SGHRS, CDR2 YFSETQ.

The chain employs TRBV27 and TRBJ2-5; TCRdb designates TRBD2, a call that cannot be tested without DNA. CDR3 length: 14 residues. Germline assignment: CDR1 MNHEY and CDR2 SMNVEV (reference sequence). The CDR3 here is CASRSRGSLETQYF.

The CDR3 protein is CASSLSGEATDTQYF. The chain employs TRBV13 and TRBJ2-3; there is no DNA to check the TCRdb D call of TRBD2. Germline loops: CDR1 PRHDT, CDR2 FYEKMQ (reference sequence). This CDR3 contains 15 residues.

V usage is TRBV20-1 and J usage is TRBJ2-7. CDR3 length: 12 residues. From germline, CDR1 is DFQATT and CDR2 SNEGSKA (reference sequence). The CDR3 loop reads CSAPRGSYEQYF.

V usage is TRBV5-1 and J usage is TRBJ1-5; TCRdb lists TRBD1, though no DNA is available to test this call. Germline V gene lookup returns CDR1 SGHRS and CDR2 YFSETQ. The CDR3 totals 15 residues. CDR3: CASSPWTGVNQPQHF. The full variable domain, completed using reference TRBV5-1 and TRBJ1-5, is KAGVTQTPRYLIKTRGQQVTLSCSPISGHRSVSWYQQTPGQGLQFLFEYFSETQRNKGNFPGRFSGRQFSNSRSEMNVSTLELGDSALYLCASSPWTGVNQPQHFGDGTRLSIL.